A selection of T cell receptor beta chains follows, all from one sample in a study of cytomegalovirus exposure and HLA in healthy donors. Using immunoSEQ multiplex PCR, the repertoire was profiled, and TCRdb retains in-frame clones only, with some absent. This sample yields 150,000 to 200,000 clones, of which around 75% are seen a single time; 4.7% belongs to the top ten. Input material: PBMCs. The receptors were sampled from a man aged 18 to 35 in good health and CMV-seropositive. Each CDR3 is given with its conserved first and last residue. The D gene is left open where the match is weak. Only some rows state a clone size, as once, few, many or a class for expanded clones.

size	V	D	J	CDR3	DNA
once	TRBV4-2	-	TRBJ1-5	CASSQDGQGKQPQHF	TGTGCCAGCAGCCAAGATGGGCAGGGGAAGCAGCCCCAGCATTTT
once	TRBV6-4	TRBD2	TRBJ2-2	CASSEFTSGKNTGELFF	TGTGCCAGCAGTGAATTTACTAGCGGGAAGAACACCGGGGAGCTGTTTTTT
-	TRBV4-2	TRBD2	TRBJ2-2	CASSPWGGVNTGELFF	TGTGCCAGCAGCCCCTGGGGGGGGGTGAACACCGGGGAGCTGTTTTTT
few	TRBV10-3	TRBD1	TRBJ1-2	CAISGTGANGYTF	TGTGCCATCAGTGGGACAGGGGCGAATGGCTACACCTTC
-	TRBV6-1	-	TRBJ2-5	CASSEATGFRETQYF	TGTGCCAGCAGTGAAGCAACAGGGTTTAGGGAGACCCAGTACTTC
few	TRBV5-4	TRBD2	TRBJ2-3	CATSVDGGGAADTQYF	TGTGCCACCTCCGTGGACGGGGGGGGAGCGGCAGATACGCAGTATTTT
once	TRBV6-5	TRBD1	TRBJ1-1	CASRTGAEAFF	TGTGCCAGCAGAACAGGGGCTGAAGCTTTCTTT
-	TRBV27	-	TRBJ2-2	CASSLSSGTGELFF	TGTGCCAGCAGTTTATCTTCGGGAACCGGGGAGCTGTTTTTT
-	TRBV5-4	-	TRBJ1-3	CASSSFGSYSGNTIYF	TGTGCCAGCAGTTCGTTTGGGAGCTACTCTGGAAACACCATATATTTT
-	TRBV7-6	-	TRBJ1-6	CASSSDRLFSPLHF	TGTGCCAGCAGCTCGGACAGACTATTTTCACCCCTCCACTTT
-	TRBV4-2	-	TRBJ1-4	CASSQDLRSNTNEKLFF	TGTGCCAGCAGCCAAGATTTACGGAGTAACACTAATGAAAAACTGTTTTTT
-	TRBV4-1	TRBD1	TRBJ1-4	CASSLGQGGEKLFF	TGCGCCAGCAGCCTCGGACAGGGGGGTGAAAAACTGTTTTTT
-	TRBV5-4	-	TRBJ1-2	CASSSTGLYGYTF	TGTGCCAGCAGCTCGACAGGTCTCTATGGCTACACCTTC
-	TRBV6-1	-	TRBJ1-6	CASRTKTTNSPLHF	TGTGCCAGCAGGACAAAGACAACTAATTCACCCCTCCACTTT
-	TRBV12-5	-	TRBJ2-3	CASRRQAFTDTQYF	TGTGCTAGTCGACGGCAGGCCTTCACAGATACGCAGTATTTT
-	TRBV4-2	TRBD2	TRBJ2-5	CASSPGTSGKETQYF	TGTGCCAGCAGCCCCGGGACTAGCGGGAAAGAGACCCAGTACTTC
-	TRBV7-3	-	TRBJ2-3	CASSLKGGSNTDTQYF	TGTGCCAGCAGCTTAAAGGGGGGGTCAAACACAGATACGCAGTATTTT
-	TRBV18	-	TRBJ1-1	CASSPSPGTLNTEAFF	TGTGCCAGCTCACCATCGCCTGGGACTTTGAACACTGAAGCTTTCTTT
-	TRBV27	TRBD2	TRBJ2-1	CASVGTSGNVYEQFF	TGTGCCAGCGTTGGGACTAGCGGGAATGTCTATGAGCAGTTCTTC
few	TRBV6-1	-	TRBJ2-2	CASSEAQGLNTGELFF	TGTGCCAGCAGTGAAGCGCAGGGGTTGAACACCGGGGAGCTGTTTTTT
-	TRBV6-5	-	TRBJ2-2	CASSQNREAGELFF	TGTGCCAGCAGTCAGAACAGGGAAGCCGGGGAGCTGTTTTTT
-	TRBV29-1	TRBD2	TRBJ2-1	CSVRVAGGPDEQFF	TGCAGCGTGCGGGTAGCGGGGGGGCCCGATGAGCAGTTCTTC
-	TRBV5-4	TRBD2	TRBJ2-3	CASSGGGSTDTQYF	TGTGCCAGCAGCGGGGGGGGAAGCACAGATACGCAGTATTTT
-	TRBV2	-	TRBJ1-2	CASSAGSVNYGYTF	TGTGCCAGCAGTGCGGGGTCAGTAAACTATGGCTACACCTTC
-	TRBV28	-	TRBJ2-3	CASSPRGTQYF	TGTGCCAGCAGCCCCAGGGGAACGCAGTATTTT
-	TRBV18	-	TRBJ1-2	CASSPSEQGYGYTF	TGTGCCAGCTCACCATCCGAACAGGGTTATGGCTACACCTTC
once	TRBV5-1	TRBD1	TRBJ1-2	CASRSGGTARDFSGYTF	TGCGCCAGCAGGTCAGGGGGGACTGCTCGGGACTTCTCCGGCTACACCTTC
-	TRBV2	TRBD2	TRBJ2-1	CAGGTSLYNEQFF	TGTGCCGGGGGGACTAGCCTTTACAATGAGCAGTTCTTC
-	TRBV7-9	-	TRBJ2-2	CASSPLTGELFF	TGTGCCAGCAGCCCTCTCACCGGGGAGCTGTTTTTT
-	TRBV2	-	TRBJ2-5	CASSVLVAAQETQYF	TGTGCCAGCAGTGTTCTTGTAGCGGCCCAAGAGACCCAGTACTTC
once	TRBV19	TRBD1	TRBJ1-1	CASSMEQGREAFF	TGTGCCAGTAGTATGGAACAGGGGAGGGAAGCTTTCTTT
-	TRBV5-1	TRBD1	TRBJ2-5	CASSTSQGAQETQYF	TGCGCCAGCAGCACTTCACAGGGGGCCCAAGAGACCCAGTACTTC
-	TRBV7-3	TRBD2	TRBJ2-3	CASSYLSGGRTDTQYF	TGTGCCAGCAGCTACCTTAGCGGGGGGCGCACAGATACGCAGTATTTT
-	TRBV28	TRBD2	TRBJ2-3	CASSSSGTSVITQYF	TGTGCCAGCAGTTCATCCGGGACTAGCGTAATAACGCAGTATTTT
-	TRBV27	TRBD1	TRBJ2-3	CASSFTGAADTQYF	TGTGCCAGCAGCTTTACAGGGGCGGCAGATACGCAGTATTTT
-	TRBV28	-	TRBJ2-1	CASSPYNEQFF	TGTGCCAGCAGCCCATACAATGAGCAGTTCTTC
few	TRBV5-1	TRBD2	TRBJ2-3	CASSSLAGGLDTQYF	TGCGCCAGCAGCTCCCTAGCGGGGGGGCTCGATACGCAGTATTTT
-	TRBV5-4	TRBD1	TRBJ1-2	CASSLEQGLSGYTF	TGTGCCAGCAGCTTGGAACAGGGGCTTAGCGGCTACACCTTC
-	TRBV7-3	-	TRBJ1-6	CASSLKFGGGSPLHF	TGTGCCAGCAGCTTAAAGTTTGGGGGGGGTTCACCCCTCCACTTT
-	TRBV28	-	TRBJ2-5	CASSLIGGRETQYF	TGTGCCAGCAGTTTAATTGGGGGCCGGGAGACCCAGTACTTC
-	TRBV19	TRBD1	TRBJ2-2	CASSTLRDSLTGELFF	TGTGCCAGTAGTACCCTCAGGGACAGCTTGACCGGGGAGCTGTTTTTT
-	TRBV7-2	TRBD1	TRBJ2-1	CASSLGTGTGNEQFF	TGTGCCAGCAGCTTAGGGACAGGGACGGGGAATGAGCAGTTCTTC
-	TRBV6-4	-	TRBJ2-1	CASSLEGYSSYNEQFF	TGTGCCAGCAGCCTAGAGGGTTATAGCTCCTACAATGAGCAGTTCTTC
-	TRBV11-3	-	TRBJ1-2	CASSTARGGYTF	TGTGCCAGCAGCACCGCTCGGGGTGGCTACACCTTC
-	TRBV11-2	TRBD1	TRBJ1-1	CASSSGTGRSTEAFF	TGTGCCAGCAGCTCGGGGACAGGGAGAAGCACTGAAGCTTTCTTT
-	TRBV5-1	-	TRBJ1-1	CASSLVGSNTEAFF	TGCGCCAGCAGCTTGGTCGGGAGCAACACTGAAGCTTTCTTT
-	TRBV5-3	-	TRBJ1-1	CARSRKQGVWDTEAFF	TGTGCCAGAAGCCGCAAACAGGGTGTATGGGACACTGAAGCTTTCTTT
few	TRBV30	-	TRBJ2-5	CAWSPGFQETQYF	TGTGCCTGGAGCCCAGGGTTCCAAGAGACCCAGTACTTC
-	TRBV7-9	-	TRBJ1-1	CASSLQGLDTEAFF	TGTGCCAGCAGCTTACAGGGGTTGGACACTGAAGCTTTCTTT
few	TRBV5-1	-	TRBJ1-2	CASRPGQPSIGYTF	TGCGCCTCTCGACCCGGACAGCCGTCTATTGGCTACACCTTC
-	TRBV4-2	TRBD1	TRBJ1-4	CASGQPGGQRVARGKLFF	TGTGCCAGCGGACAACCCGGGGGACAGAGGGTCGCGAGAGGAAAACTGTTTTTT
-	TRBV29-1	-	TRBJ1-4	CSVQPGPANEKLFF	TGCAGCGTGCAGCCAGGGCCGGCTAATGAAAAACTGTTTTTT
-	TRBV6-5	TRBD1	TRBJ1-1	CASSVRDRDTEAFF	TGTGCCAGCAGCGTACGGGACAGGGACACTGAAGCTTTCTTT